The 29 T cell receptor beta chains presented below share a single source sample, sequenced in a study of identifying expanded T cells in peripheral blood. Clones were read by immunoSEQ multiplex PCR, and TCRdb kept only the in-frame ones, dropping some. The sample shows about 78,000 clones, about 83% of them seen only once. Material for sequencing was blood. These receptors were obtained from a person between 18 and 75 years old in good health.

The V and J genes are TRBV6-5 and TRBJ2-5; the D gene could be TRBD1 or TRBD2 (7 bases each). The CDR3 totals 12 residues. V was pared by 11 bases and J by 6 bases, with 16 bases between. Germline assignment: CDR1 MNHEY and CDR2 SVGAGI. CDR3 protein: CAVRGGEKTQYF. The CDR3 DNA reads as TGTGCCGTCAGGGGGGGGGAAAAGACCCAGTACTTC.

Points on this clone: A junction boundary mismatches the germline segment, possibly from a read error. Written as DNA, the CDR3 is TGCAGTGCTAGAGACTGGGCGGGGGAAGGTTTT. As protein: CSARDWAGEGF. The gene calls are TRBV20-1 and TRBJ1-4; possibly TRBD1 for D (5 bases). CDR3 size: 11 residues. Looked up from germline, CDR1 is DFQATT and CDR2 is SNEGSKA (reference sequence).

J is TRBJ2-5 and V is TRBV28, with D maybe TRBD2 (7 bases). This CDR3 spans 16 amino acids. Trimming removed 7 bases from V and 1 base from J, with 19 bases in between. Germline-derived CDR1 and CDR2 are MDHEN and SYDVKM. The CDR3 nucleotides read TGTGCCAGCACCCTAGAGGGCGCGGGGGCCCAAGAGACCCAGTACTTC. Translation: CASTLEGAGAQETQYF.

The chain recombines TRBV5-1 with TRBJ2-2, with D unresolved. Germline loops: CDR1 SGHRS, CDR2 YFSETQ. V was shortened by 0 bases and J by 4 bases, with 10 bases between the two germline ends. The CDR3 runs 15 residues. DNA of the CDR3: TGCGCCAGCAGCTTGGTTCCACCGCTCACCGGGGAGCTGTTTTTT. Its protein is CASSLVPPLTGELFF.

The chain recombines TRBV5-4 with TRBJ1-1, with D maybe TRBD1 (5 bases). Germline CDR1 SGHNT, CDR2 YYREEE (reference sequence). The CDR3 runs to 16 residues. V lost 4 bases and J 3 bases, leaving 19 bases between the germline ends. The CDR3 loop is CASSARVRTEDTEAFF. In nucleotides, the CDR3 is TGTGCCAGCAGCGCCAGGGTCCGGACGGAAGACACTGAAGCTTTCTTT.

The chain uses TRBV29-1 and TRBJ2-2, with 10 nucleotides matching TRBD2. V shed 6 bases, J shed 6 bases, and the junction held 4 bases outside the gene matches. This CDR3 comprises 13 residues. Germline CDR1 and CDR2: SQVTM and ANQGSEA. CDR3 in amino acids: CSVAGLAAGELFF. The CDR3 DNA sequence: TGCAGCGTGGCAGGACTAGCGGCCGGGGAGCTGTTTTTT.

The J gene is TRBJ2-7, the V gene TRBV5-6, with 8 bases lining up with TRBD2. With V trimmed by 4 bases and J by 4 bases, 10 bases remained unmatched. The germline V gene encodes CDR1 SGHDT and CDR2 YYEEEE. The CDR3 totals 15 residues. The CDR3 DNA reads TGTGCCAGCAGCATATCCGGGACTAGTTATTACGAGCAGTACTTC. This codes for CASSISGTSYYEQYF.

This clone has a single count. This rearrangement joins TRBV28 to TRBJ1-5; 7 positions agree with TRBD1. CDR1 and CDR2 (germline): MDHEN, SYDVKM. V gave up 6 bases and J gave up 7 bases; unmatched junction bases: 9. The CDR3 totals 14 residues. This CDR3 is CASSPARDSQPQHF. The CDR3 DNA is TGTGCCAGCAGCCCTGCCAGGGACAGCCAGCCCCAGCATTTT.

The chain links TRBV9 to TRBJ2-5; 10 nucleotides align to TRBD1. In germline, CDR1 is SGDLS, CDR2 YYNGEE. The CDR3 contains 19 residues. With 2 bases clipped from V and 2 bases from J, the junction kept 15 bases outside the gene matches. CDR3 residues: CASSVGGVGQGLVQETQYF. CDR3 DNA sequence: TGTGCCAGCAGCGTTGGAGGGGTGGGACAGGGGTTAGTTCAAGAGACCCAGTACTTC.

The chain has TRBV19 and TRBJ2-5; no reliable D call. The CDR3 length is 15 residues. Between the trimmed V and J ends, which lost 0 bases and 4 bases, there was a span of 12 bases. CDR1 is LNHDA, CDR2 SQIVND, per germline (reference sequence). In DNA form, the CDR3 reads TGTGCCAGTAGTATAGAAGCTACCCGTCGAGAGACCCAGTACTTC. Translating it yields CASSIEATRRETQYF.

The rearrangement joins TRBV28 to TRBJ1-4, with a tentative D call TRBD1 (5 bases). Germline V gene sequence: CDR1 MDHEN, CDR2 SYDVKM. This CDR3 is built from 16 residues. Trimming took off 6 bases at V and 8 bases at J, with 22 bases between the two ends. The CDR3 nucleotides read TGTGCCAGCAGCGCCCCCCCGGGGCAGGGACGAGAAAAACTGTTTTTT. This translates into CASSAPPGQGREKLFF. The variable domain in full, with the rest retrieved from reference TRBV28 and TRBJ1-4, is DVKVTQSSRYLVKRTGEKVFLECVQDMDHENMFWYRQDPGLGLRLIYFSYDVKMKEKGDIPEGYSVSREKKERFSLILESASTNQTSMYLCASSAPPGQGREKLFFGSGTQLSVL.

The CDR3 is CASSNFGLAGGGHNEQFF. The CDR3 DNA reads as TGTGCCAGCAGCAACTTTGGACTAGCGGGAGGTGGCCACAATGAGCAGTTCTTC. The J gene is TRBJ2-1, the V gene TRBV7-9, with 14 bases aligning to TRBD2. The CDR3 has 18 residues. With V trimmed by 5 bases and J by 5 bases, 11 bases remained unmatched. Per the germline V gene, CDR1 is SEHNR and CDR2 is FQNEAQ (reference sequence).

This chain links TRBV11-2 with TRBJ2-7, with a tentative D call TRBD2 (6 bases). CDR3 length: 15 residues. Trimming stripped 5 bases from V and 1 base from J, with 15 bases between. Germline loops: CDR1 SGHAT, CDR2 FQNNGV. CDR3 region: CASSENRGISYEQYF. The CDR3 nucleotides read TGTGCCAGCAGCGAGAATCGCGGGATTTCCTACGAGCAGTACTTC.

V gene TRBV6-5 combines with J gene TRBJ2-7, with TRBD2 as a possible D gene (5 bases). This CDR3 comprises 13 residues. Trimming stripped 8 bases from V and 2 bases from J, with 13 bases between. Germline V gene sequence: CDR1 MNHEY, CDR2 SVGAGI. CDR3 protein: CASRGSRTYEQYF. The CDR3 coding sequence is TGTGCCAGCCGAGGGTCTCGGACCTACGAGCAGTACTTC.

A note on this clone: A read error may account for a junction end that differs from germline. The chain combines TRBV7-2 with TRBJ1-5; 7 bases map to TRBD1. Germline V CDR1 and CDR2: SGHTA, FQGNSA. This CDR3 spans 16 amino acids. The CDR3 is CASSQDRDSSYQPQHF. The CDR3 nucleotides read TGCGCCAGCAGCCAAGACAGGGACAGCTCTTATCAGCCCCAGCATTTT.

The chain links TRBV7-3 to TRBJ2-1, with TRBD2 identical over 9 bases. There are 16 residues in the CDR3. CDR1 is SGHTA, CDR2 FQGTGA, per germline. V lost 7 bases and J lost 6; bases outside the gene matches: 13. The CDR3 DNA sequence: TGTGCCAGCACCGAGTCCCAGCGGGAGGAGTCCAATGAGCAGTTCTTC. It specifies CASTESQREESNEQFF.

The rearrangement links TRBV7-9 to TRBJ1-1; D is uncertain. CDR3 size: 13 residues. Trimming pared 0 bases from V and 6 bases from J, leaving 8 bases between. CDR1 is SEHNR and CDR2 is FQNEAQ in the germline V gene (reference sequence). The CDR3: CASSLAGRAEAFF. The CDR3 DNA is TGTGCCAGCAGCTTAGCAGGGAGGGCTGAAGCTTTCTTT.

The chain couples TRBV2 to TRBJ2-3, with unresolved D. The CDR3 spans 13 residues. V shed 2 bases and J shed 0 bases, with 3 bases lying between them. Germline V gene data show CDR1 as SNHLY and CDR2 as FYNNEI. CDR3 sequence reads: CASSERSTDTQYF. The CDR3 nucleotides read TGTGCCAGCAGTGAACGGAGCACAGATACGCAGTATTTT. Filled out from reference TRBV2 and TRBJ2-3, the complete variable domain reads EPEVTQTPSHQVTQMGQEVILRCVPISNHLYFYWYRQILGQKVEFLVSFYNNEISEKSEIFDDQFSVERPDGSNFTLKIRSTKLEDSAMYFCASSERSTDTQYFGPGTRLTVL.

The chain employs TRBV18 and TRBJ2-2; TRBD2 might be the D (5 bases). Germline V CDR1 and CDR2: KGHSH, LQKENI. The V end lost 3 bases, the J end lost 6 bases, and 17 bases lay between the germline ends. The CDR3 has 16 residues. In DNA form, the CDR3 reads TGTGCCAGCTCACCTTTCGAGGGTTTTTCAGCCGGGGAGCTGTTTTTT. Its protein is CASSPFEGFSAGELFF.

The CDR3, as DNA: TGTGCCACCCTCCTGGGGGTCAAAGATACGCAGTATTTT. This encodes CATLLGVKDTQYF. The genes are TRBV6-6 and TRBJ2-3, with D possibly called TRBD1 or TRBD2 (5 bases each). V was clipped by 10 bases and J by 5 bases, with 16 bases between them. The CDR3 has 13 amino acids. Germline V gene lookup returns CDR1 MNHNY and CDR2 SVGAGI (reference sequence).

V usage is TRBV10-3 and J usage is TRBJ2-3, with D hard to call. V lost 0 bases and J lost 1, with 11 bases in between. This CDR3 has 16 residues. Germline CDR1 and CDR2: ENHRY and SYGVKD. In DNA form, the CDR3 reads TGTGCCATCAGTGAGTCGCGAGAGCTCGGCACAGATACGCAGTATTTT. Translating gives CAISESRELGTDTQYF.

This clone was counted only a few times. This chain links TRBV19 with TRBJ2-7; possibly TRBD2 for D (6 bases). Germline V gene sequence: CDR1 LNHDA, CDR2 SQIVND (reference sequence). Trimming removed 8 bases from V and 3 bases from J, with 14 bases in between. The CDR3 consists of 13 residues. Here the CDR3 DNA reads TGTGCCAGTGGAACGGGACTGCTCTACGAGCAGTACTTC. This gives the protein CASGTGLLYEQYF.

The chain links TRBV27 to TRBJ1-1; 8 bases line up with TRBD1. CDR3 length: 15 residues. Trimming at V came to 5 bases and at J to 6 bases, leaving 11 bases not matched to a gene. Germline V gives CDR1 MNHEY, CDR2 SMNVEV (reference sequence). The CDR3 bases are TGTGCCAGCAGTCCCCTGGACAGGGCCTGGGCTGAAGCTTTCTTT. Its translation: CASSPLDRAWAEAFF.

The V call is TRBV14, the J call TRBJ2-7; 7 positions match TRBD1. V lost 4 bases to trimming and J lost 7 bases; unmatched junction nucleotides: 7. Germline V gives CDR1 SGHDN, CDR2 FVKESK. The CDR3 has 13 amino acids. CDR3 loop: CASSLDRVREQYF. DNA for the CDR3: TGTGCCAGCAGCCTCGACAGGGTGCGTGAGCAGTACTTC.

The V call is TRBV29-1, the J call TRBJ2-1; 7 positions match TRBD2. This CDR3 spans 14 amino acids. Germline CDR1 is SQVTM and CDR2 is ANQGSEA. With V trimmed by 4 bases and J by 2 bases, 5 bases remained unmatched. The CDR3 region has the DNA TGCAGCGTTGGGGCGGGAGAAGCCTACAATGAGCAGTTCTTC. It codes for CSVGAGEAYNEQFF.

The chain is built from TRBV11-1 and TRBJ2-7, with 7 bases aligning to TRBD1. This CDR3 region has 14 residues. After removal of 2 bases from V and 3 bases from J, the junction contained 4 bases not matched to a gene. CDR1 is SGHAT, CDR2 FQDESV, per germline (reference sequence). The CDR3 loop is CASSLLTGNYEQYF. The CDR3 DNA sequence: TGTGCCAGCAGCTTACTGACAGGGAACTACGAGCAGTACTTC.

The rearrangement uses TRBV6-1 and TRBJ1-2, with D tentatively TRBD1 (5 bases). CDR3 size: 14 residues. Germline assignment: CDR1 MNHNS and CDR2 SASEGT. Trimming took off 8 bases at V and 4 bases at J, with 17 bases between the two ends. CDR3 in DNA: TGTGCCAGCCTAGCGAGGGGATCATCCTATGGCTACACCTTC. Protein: CASLARGSSYGYTF.

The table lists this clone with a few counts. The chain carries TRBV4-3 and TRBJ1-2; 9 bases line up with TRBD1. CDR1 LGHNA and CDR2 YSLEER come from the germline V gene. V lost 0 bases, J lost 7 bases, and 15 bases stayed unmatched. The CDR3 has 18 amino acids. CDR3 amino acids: CASSQDRPSTGGGPGYTF. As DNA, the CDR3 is TGCGCCAGCAGCCAAGACCGCCCTTCTACAGGGGGCGGCCCTGGCTACACCTTC.

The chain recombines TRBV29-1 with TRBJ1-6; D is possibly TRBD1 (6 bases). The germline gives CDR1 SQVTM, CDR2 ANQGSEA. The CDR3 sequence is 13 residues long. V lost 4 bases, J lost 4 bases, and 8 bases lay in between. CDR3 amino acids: CSVGTDYNSPLHF. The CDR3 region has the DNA TGCAGCGTTGGGACAGATTATAATTCACCCCTCCACTTT.